The 8 T cell receptor beta chains in this list originate from one sample, sequenced in a study of blood T cell repertoires in COVID-19. Only in-frame clones appear in the TCRdb table, and some are missing; sequencing was by immunoSEQ multiplex PCR. There are tens of thousands of clones in the sample; approximately 85% occur only once, and more than 8.5% lies in the top ten. Sequencing was carried out using peripheral blood. The receptor set was obtained from a human donor in a cohort sampled during active COVID-19.

This clone was seen more than once but under ten times. The chain carries TRBV10-3 and TRBJ1-5; 7 nucleotides line up with TRBD1. The CDR3 runs to 16 residues. V was clipped by 2 bases and J by 3 bases; unmatched bases: 7. CDR1 is ENHRY and CDR2 is SYGVKD in the germline V gene. DNA of the CDR3: TGTGCCATCAGTGAGGGAATGGACAGGAACAATCAGCCCCAGCATTTT. Its translation is CAISEGMDRNNQPQHF.

The chain uses TRBV28 and TRBJ2-7; D is unresolved. CDR3 length: 13 residues. With 7 bases removed from V and 5 bases from J, the gap between germline ends came to 15 bases. Germline CDR1 MDHEN, CDR2 SYDVKM. CDR3 nucleotide sequence: TGTGCCAGCACCCTGTCACTTGCCAACGAGCAGTACTTC. Its protein product is CASTLSLANEQYF.

This clone has only one observation. V and J are TRBV28 and TRBJ1-1, with D unclear. V lost 1 base to trimming and J lost 7 bases, with 7 bases between them. The germline CDR1 and CDR2 sequences are MDHEN and SYDVKM. The CDR3 sequence is 12 residues long. The CDR3 region is CASSLYGSEAFF. CDR3 bases: TGTGCCAGCAGTTTATATGGGAGTGAAGCTTTCTTT.

The chain joins TRBV10-3 to TRBJ2-1; TRBD2 matches 10 bases. Germline V gives CDR1 ENHRY, CDR2 SYGVKD. The CDR3 is 16 amino acids. The trim removed 7 bases at V and 8 bases at J, leaving 14 bases unmatched. The CDR3 bases are TGTGCCATCACCCAGAGCGGGAGGGCGCATTTCGATGAGCAGTTCTTC. Protein product: CAITQSGRAHFDEQFF.

The chain combines TRBV28 with TRBJ2-1; D uncertain. Germline-derived CDR1 and CDR2 are MDHEN and SYDVKM. Deletions cut 6 bases from V and 1 base from J, with 10 bases between. This CDR3 has 14 amino acids. CDR3 loop: CASRGIGSYNEQFF. CDR3 DNA sequence: TGTGCCAGCAGGGGCATTGGATCCTACAATGAGCAGTTCTTC.

The chain uses TRBV9 and TRBJ2-6, with 12 bases fitting TRBD1. The germline gives CDR1 SGDLS, CDR2 YYNGEE. V shed 2 bases, J shed 4 bases, and the junction held 7 bases outside the gene matches. The CDR3 loop spans 18 amino acids. CDR3: CASSVGTGGASGANVLTF. The CDR3 bases are TGTGCCAGCAGCGTGGGGACAGGGGGCGCGTCAGGGGCCAACGTCCTGACTTTC.

The V and J genes are TRBV5-1 and TRBJ1-2, with a possible D match to TRBD1 (5 bases). Per germline, CDR1 SGHRS and CDR2 YFSETQ. This CDR3 spans 18 amino acids. With 0 bases removed from V and 2 bases from J, the gap between germline ends came to 20 bases. In DNA form, the CDR3 reads TGCGCCAGCAGCTTGGTGTGGGTGGCAGGGTCAGCGAACTATGGCTACACCTTC. Its translation is CASSLVWVAGSANYGYTF.

This clone was counted only a few times. The germline gene is not matched at one end of the junction; a read error may be the cause. The rearrangement joins TRBV27 to TRBJ1-5; 8 positions match TRBD1. The CDR3 spans 12 residues. The germline gives CDR1 MNHEY, CDR2 SMNVEV (reference sequence). The CDR3 reads CASSKTGGPQSF. CDR3 coding DNA: TGTGCCAGCAGCAAAACAGGGGGACCCCAAAGTTTT.